These 4 T cell receptor delta chains came from one sample sequenced in a study of γδ T cells in repeated Plasmodium falciparum infection. Bulk repertoires came from Vgamma9/Vdelta2+ or Vdelta2-negative gammadelta T cells flow-sorted from PBMC. TCRdb re-called clones from the multiplex PCR reads via CATT. The top ten clones hold about 23% of a sample with some 51,000 delta-chain clones, roughly 2% of them seen once. The source material was gamma-delta T cells from blood. These receptors were collected from a pool of human donors (malaria-infected and uninfected, not separated).

This clone appeared a few times. Only one base separates this from a far larger clonotype, so it likely reflects a read error. Other DNA sequences in the same sample also yield this CDR3. The chain couples TRDV3 to TRDJ1; 13 bases align to TRDD3. The J gene, not given by TCRdb, was assigned here from a germline match of the nucleotide sequence. Trimming took 2 bases from V and 1 from J; bases not matched to a gene: 19. The germline V gene has CDR1 TVYSNPD and CDR2 GDNSRS (reference sequence). The CDR3 is made up of 20 amino acids. The CDR3 coding sequence is TGTGCCTTTCAGCGCCCGTTACTGGGGGATACGCATGAGGGCACCGATAAACTCATCTTT. Residues: CAFQRPLLGDTHEGTDKLIF.

About this clone itself: A read error likely explains this, since a far larger clone differs by one base. Other DNA sequences in this specimen translate into the identical CDR3. The V gene is TRDV3, the J gene TRDJ1, with TRDD3 matching 10 bases. TCRdb leaves out the J gene; it was filled in here by matching the DNA to germline. Trimming took 2 bases from V and 1 from J; bases not matched to a gene: 46. Looked up from germline, CDR1 is TVYSNPD and CDR2 is GDNSRS (reference sequence). The CDR3 is 28 residues long. CDR3 sequence (DNA): TGTGCCTTTCTGCGGCGATATTACTTAGACCCTCCTATAAGAGTGGGCTACTGGGGGATCAGATTCACCGATAAACTCATCTTT. Protein: CAFLRRYYLDPPIRVGYWGIRFTDKLIF. Using reference TRDV3 and TRDJ1 for the parts outside the CDR3, the full variable domain is CDKVTQSSPDQTVASGSEVVLLCTYDTVYSNPDLFWYRIRPDYSFQFVFYGDNSRSEGADFTQGRFSVKHILTQKAFHLVISPVRTEDSATYYCAFLRRYYLDPPIRVGYWGIRFTDKLIFGKGTRVTVEP.

Concerning this clone: A far larger clone lies a single base away; this is likely a read error. The chain uses TRDV1 and TRDJ1, with 11 nucleotides matching TRDD3. TCRdb offers no J gene call, so here the DNA was matched to germline to obtain one. CDR3 length equals 22 residues. CDR1 and CDR2 from the germline V gene are TSWWSYY and QGS. CDR3 DNA sequence: TGTGCCCTTGGGGACACTGTGTACGGTACTGGGGGATATGGGTTGGACACCGATAAACTCATCTTT. Protein: CALGDTVYGTGGYGLDTDKLIF.

Ten or more counts support this clone. TCRdb has a much larger clone's protein, which differs at residue 7 from the translation of this DNA, likely because of a read error; what is shown is the protein translated from the DNA. The rearrangement links TRDV1 to TRDJ1; 11 bases are a match to TRDD3. Germline V CDR1 and CDR2: TSWWSYY, QGS. Germline trimming cut 1 base from V and 2 bases from J; bases unmatched to any gene: 30. The CDR3 totals 25 residues. Here the CDR3 reads CALGERASYFWGIRRHVGRTDKLIF. CDR3 sequence (DNA): TGTGCTCTTGGGGAACGGGCTTCCTACTTTTGGGGGATACGAAGGCATGTGGGGCGGACCGATAAACTCATCTTT.